One and the same sample provided the 21 T cell receptor beta chains below, sequenced in a study of OX40 agonist ivuxolimab in advanced cancers. Libraries were prepared by immunoSEQ multiplex PCR; TCRdb keeps only in-frame clonotypes and omits some of them. The sample has about 60,000 clones; about 86% are singletons. This material consisted of CD4+ or CD8+ T cells sorted from blood, taken in a trial of the OX40 agonist ivuxolimab. These receptor sequences come from an adult with an advanced solid tumor such as melanoma, head and neck, liver or kidney cancer.

In DNA form, the CDR3 reads TGTGCCAGCAGCTTAAACCCCATAGCGGGGGGCCGCACAGATACGCAGTATTTT. Its protein is CASSLNPIAGGRTDTQYF. The chain has TRBV5-6 and TRBJ2-3, with 10 nucleotides matching TRBD2. Germline CDR1 is SGHDT and CDR2 is YYEEEE. The V segment lost 2 bases and the J segment 1 base; nucleotides outside the gene matches: 10. There are 18 residues in the CDR3. Drawing the rest from reference TRBV5-6 and TRBJ2-3, the complete variable domain is DAGVTQSPTHLIKTRGQQVTLRCSPKSGHDTVSWYQQALGQGPQFIFQYYEEEERQRGNFPDRFSGHQFPNYSSELNVNALLLGDSALYLCASSLNPIAGGRTDTQYFGPGTRLTVL.

This rearrangement joins TRBV2 to TRBJ1-1; 9 nucleotides match TRBD1. The CDR3 has 18 amino acids. CDR1 and CDR2 (germline): SNHLY, FYNNEI. V shed 6 bases, J shed 6 bases, and the junction held 20 bases outside the gene matches. CDR3 sequence (DNA): TGTGCCAGCAGCCCCCTTCGGGGGACAGGGAACATTAGCCCTGAAGCTTTCTTT. As protein: CASSPLRGTGNISPEAFF.

The chain joins TRBV30 to TRBJ1-1, with 8 bases lining up with TRBD1. Germline loops: CDR1 GTSNPN, CDR2 SVGIG (reference sequence). The length of the CDR3 is 15 residues. Losses at the gene ends were 2 bases for V and 3 bases for J; bases not matched to a gene: 8. CDR3 amino acids: CAWSSQGAGDTEAFF. The CDR3 bases are TGTGCCTGGAGTTCCCAGGGGGCGGGGGACACTGAAGCTTTCTTT.

V gene TRBV6-1 combines with J gene TRBJ2-3, with D maybe TRBD1 (5 bases). V was shortened by 5 bases and J by 2 bases, with 8 bases between the two germline ends. From germline, CDR1 is MNHNS and CDR2 SASEGT. CDR3 length: 13 residues. The chain's CDR3 is CASSPGYTDTQYF. CDR3 sequence (DNA): TGTGCCAGCAGTCCAGGGTACACAGATACGCAGTATTTT.

This chain connects TRBV12-5 to TRBJ2-7; D might be TRBD1 (6 bases). Germline V gene data show CDR1 as LGHNT and CDR2 as FRNRAP. V was cut by 6 bases and J by 2 bases, with 17 bases left in between. The CDR3 is 15 amino acids. The CDR3 loop is CASGTGQIYTYEQYF. DNA for the CDR3: TGTGCTAGTGGCACCGGACAGATATATACCTACGAGCAGTACTTC.

This chain links TRBV4-1 with TRBJ2-7; TRBD1 matches 7 bases. V was clipped by 4 bases and J by 2 bases; unmatched bases: 5. Germline V gene data show CDR1 as MGHRA and CDR2 as YSYEKL. CDR3 length: 14 amino acids. The CDR3 coding sequence is TGCGCCAGCAGCCCACGACAGGGACCCTACGAGCAGTACTTC. Protein product: CASSPRQGPYEQYF.

V gene TRBV28 combines with J gene TRBJ1-1, with D uncertain. This CDR3 has 14 amino acids. Germline-derived CDR1 and CDR2 are MDHEN and SYDVKM. V was shortened by 2 bases and J by 4 bases, with 11 bases between the two germline ends. The CDR3 reads CASSLMPGSTEAFF. The CDR3 DNA sequence: TGTGCCAGCAGTTTAATGCCAGGTAGCACTGAAGCTTTCTTT.

The chain links TRBV19 to TRBJ1-4, with D hard to call. Germline values: CDR1 LNHDA, CDR2 SQIVND (reference sequence). This CDR3 spans 14 amino acids. Trimming took off 6 bases at V and 3 bases at J, with 11 bases between the two ends. CDR3 region: CASRKTASNEKLFF. CDR3 nucleotide sequence: TGTGCCAGTAGGAAAACAGCTTCTAATGAAAAACTGTTTTTT.

The CDR3 loop is CASSSQVGATYEQYF. CDR3 sequence (DNA): TGTGCCAGCAGTTCTCAGGTGGGGGCTACCTACGAGCAGTACTTC. The V gene is TRBV6-5, the J gene TRBJ2-7, with D maybe TRBD1 (6 bases). The CDR3 length is 15 residues. The germline V gene encodes CDR1 MNHEY and CDR2 SVGAGI. Trimming left V 4 bases short and J 2 bases short, with 15 bases between.

This chain uses TRBV30 with TRBJ2-7; no firm D call. Germline V gives CDR1 GTSNPN, CDR2 SVGIG (reference sequence). CDR3 length: 13 residues. The V gene lost 5 bases and the J gene lost 4 bases, with 15 bases spanning the gap. Written as DNA, the CDR3 is TGTGCCTGGGCCCGGACCCCCCGGTACGAGCAGTACTTC. It is translated as CAWARTPRYEQYF.

This chain uses TRBV19 with TRBJ1-5; 11 nucleotides match TRBD1. J was trimmed by 5 bases and V by 4 bases; bases with no gene match: 7. Germline CDR1 and CDR2: LNHDA and SQIVND (reference sequence). The CDR3 consists of 16 residues. The CDR3 coding sequence is TGTGCCAGTAGTAAGGACAGGGGGCTAGCTCATCAGCCCCAGCATTTT. Translation: CASSKDRGLAHQPQHF.

This clone was seen a single time. The chain carries TRBV5-4 and TRBJ2-2; D uncertain. Germline-derived CDR1 and CDR2 are SGHNT and YYREEE (reference sequence). The ends were cut back, 1 base at V and 0 bases at J, with 7 bases in the middle. This CDR3 has 15 amino acids. CDR3 DNA: TGTGCCAGCAGCTTGTTGGGGTCGAACACCGGGGAGCTGTTTTTT. It encodes CASSLLGSNTGELFF.

J is TRBJ2-5 and V is TRBV9, with 14 nucleotides matching TRBD2. Germline assignment: CDR1 SGDLS and CDR2 YYNGEE. There are 17 residues in the CDR3. The V and J ends lost 4 bases and 5 bases, in that order; junction bases with no gene match: 10. The DNA for the CDR3 is TGTGCCAGCAGCCTGACAGGACTAGCGGGGGGCCGGGAGACCCAGTACTTC. This codes for CASSLTGLAGGRETQYF. The full variable domain, rest sourced from reference TRBV9 and TRBJ2-5, is DSGVTQTPKHLITATGQRVTLRCSPRSGDLSVYWYQQSLDQGLQFLIQYYNGEERAKGNILERFSAQQFPDLHSELNLSSLELGDSALYFCASSLTGLAGGRETQYFGPGTRLLVL.

The rearrangement uses TRBV5-4 and TRBJ1-2, with 12 bases that match TRBD1. The ends lost 5 bases at V and 5 bases at J; junction bases unmatched: 7. Germline CDR1 is SGHNT and CDR2 is YYREEE (reference sequence). CDR3 length: 15 residues. DNA for the CDR3: TGTGCCAGCAGTTACGGGACAGGGGGCAGGTATGGCTACACCTTC. It translates to CASSYGTGGRYGYTF.

This rearrangement joins TRBV5-1 to TRBJ2-5, with 8 bases identical to TRBD2. The germline gives CDR1 SGHRS, CDR2 YFSETQ. With 4 bases clipped from V and 4 bases from J, the junction kept 12 bases outside the gene matches. The length of the CDR3 is 16 residues. The DNA for the CDR3 is TGCGCCAGCAGCCCCTACCATAGCGGGGAGGGAGAGACCCAGTACTTC. Protein: CASSPYHSGEGETQYF.

This clone appeared a few times. The rearrangement uses TRBV4-2 and TRBJ1-5, with 7 bases lining up with TRBD1. Looked up from germline, CDR1 is LGHNA and CDR2 is YNFKEQ. The CDR3 has 18 residues. J was trimmed by 0 bases and V by 6 bases; bases with no gene match: 14. The chain's CDR3 is CASSPTALQGVSNQPQHF. The CDR3 bases are TGTGCCAGCAGTCCAACCGCCCTCCAGGGGGTTAGCAATCAGCCCCAGCATTTT.

The V call is TRBV7-2, the J call TRBJ2-3; unclear D gene. V was cut by 1 base and J by 2 bases, with 7 bases left in between. Germline V lookup: CDR1 SGHTA, CDR2 FQGNSA. The CDR3 length is 14 residues. The CDR3 spells CASSLGPYTDTQYF. The CDR3 nucleotides are TGTGCCAGCAGCTTAGGACCGTACACAGATACGCAGTATTTT.

The chain has TRBV10-3 and TRBJ2-4, with 10 positions matching TRBD1. Trimming took 11 bases from V and 8 from J; bases not matched to a gene: 12. CDR3 length equals 14 residues. Germline lookup yields CDR1 ENHRY and CDR2 SYGVKD. CDR3 residues: CAARTGTGEDIQYF. CDR3 bases: TGTGCCGCGCGGACCGGGACAGGGGAGGACATTCAGTACTTC.

The rearrangement uses TRBV5-1 and TRBJ2-7; D ambiguous. There are 15 residues in the CDR3. Germline lookup yields CDR1 SGHRS and CDR2 YFSETQ. V lost 4 bases and J lost 2, with 16 bases in between. This CDR3 reads CASSNLEKTTYEQYF. CDR3 bases: TGCGCCAGCAGCAACCTCGAGAAAACCACCTACGAGCAGTACTTC.

In this sample, this clone turned up a few times. The chain couples TRBV5-1 to TRBJ2-3, with D tentatively TRBD1 or TRBD2 (6 bases each). In germline, CDR1 is SGHRS, CDR2 YFSETQ. Deletions cut 1 base from V and 5 bases from J, with 20 bases between. The CDR3 has 17 residues. The CDR3 reads CASSLTTGVTRGDTQYF. The CDR3 DNA follows: TGCGCCAGCAGCTTGACTACGGGGGTAACCAGGGGAGATACGCAGTATTTT.

V and J are TRBV5-1 and TRBJ2-2, with no clear D. The germline V gene encodes CDR1 SGHRS and CDR2 YFSETQ. This CDR3 region has 14 residues. V was trimmed by 3 bases and J by 4 bases, leaving 10 bases between them. CDR3 region: CASSSKTGTGELFF. The CDR3 coding sequence is TGCGCCAGCAGCTCTAAGACGGGCACCGGGGAGCTGTTTTTT. Full variable domain (rest looked up from reference TRBV5-1 and TRBJ2-2): KAGVTQTPRYLIKTRGQQVTLSCSPISGHRSVSWYQQTPGQGLQFLFEYFSETQRNKGNFPGRFSGRQFSNSRSEMNVSTLELGDSALYLCASSSKTGTGELFFGEGSRLTVL.